The 17 T cell receptor beta chains below all came from one sample that was sequenced in a study of blood T cell repertoires in COVID-19. The assay was immunoSEQ multiplex PCR, and TCRdb's table has in-frame clones only and misses some. The table records some 210,000 clones, about 91% of them present only once. Sequenced material: PBMCs or T cells enriched from blood (not recorded which). All receptors derive from a young man with acute COVID-19.

The chain couples TRBV6-5 to TRBJ2-7, with 8 bases fitting TRBD1. V lost 2 bases to trimming and J lost 9 bases; unmatched junction nucleotides: 12. Germline V gene sequence: CDR1 MNHEY, CDR2 SVGAGI. There are 15 residues in the CDR3. CDR3 loop: CASSYRQGPVVRQYF. In DNA, the CDR3 is TGTGCCAGCAGTTACCGACAGGGGCCTGTCGTGAGGCAGTACTTC.

The rearrangement uses TRBV4-1 and TRBJ2-5, with a tentative D call TRBD2 (5 bases). Trimming removed 3 bases from V and 3 bases from J, with 11 bases in between. The CDR3 runs to 14 residues. Per the germline V gene, CDR1 is MGHRA and CDR2 is YSYEKL. CDR3 residues: CASSHYEGEETQYF. CDR3 nucleotides: TGCGCCAGCAGCCATTACGAGGGAGAAGAGACCCAGTACTTC.

V gene TRBV13 combines with J gene TRBJ2-1; D gene ambiguous. V was pared by 2 bases and J by 5 bases, with 7 bases between. This CDR3 has 13 amino acids. Germline V CDR1 and CDR2: PRHDT, FYEKMQ (reference sequence). The CDR3 sequence: CASSLSPNNEQFF. The CDR3 nucleotides read TGTGCCAGCAGCTTATCCCCTAACAATGAGCAGTTCTTC.

The V gene is TRBV6-1, the J gene TRBJ2-7, with a weak D call TRBD2 (5 bases). Trimming cost V 1 base and J 0 bases, with 7 bases left between them. The CDR3 consists of 14 residues. Germline V lookup: CDR1 MNHNS, CDR2 SASEGT. The CDR3 DNA reads as TGTGCCAGCAGTGAAGTGGGAGACTCCTACGAGCAGTACTTC. Its protein product is CASSEVGDSYEQYF.

This clone was recorded only once. Written as DNA, the CDR3 is TGTGCCAGCAACCCGTTGCAGGGGCCTAACACTGAAGCTTTCTTT. Residues: CASNPLQGPNTEAFF. The V and J genes are TRBV25-1 and TRBJ1-1; tentative D call: TRBD1 (6 bases). The germline V gene has CDR1 MGHDK and CDR2 SYGVNS. V gave up 7 bases and J gave up 2 bases, with 17 bases separating them. CDR3 length: 15 residues.

This clone came up once. The chain combines TRBV28 with TRBJ2-1, with unresolved D. The CDR3 has 12 amino acids. Germline V gene data show CDR1 as MDHEN and CDR2 as SYDVKM. V lost 4 bases and J 8 bases, leaving 9 bases between the germline ends. CDR3 amino acids: CASSSVSDEQFF. The CDR3 nucleotides read TGTGCCAGCAGTTCGGTCAGCGATGAGCAGTTCTTC.

CDR3 protein: CAWSFHTGSNYGYTF. For the CDR3, the DNA is TGTGCCTGGAGTTTCCACACGGGGTCTAACTATGGCTACACCTTC. The V call is TRBV30, the J call TRBJ1-2; no definite D call. The CDR3 runs 15 residues. The germline gives CDR1 GTSNPN, CDR2 SVGIG (reference sequence). Trimming took off 2 bases at V and 0 bases at J, with 13 bases between the two ends.

This clone has only one observation. The rearrangement links TRBV12-2 to TRBJ1-5. TRBV12-2 is an annotated pseudogene. The CDR3 sequence is 14 residues long. In nucleotides, the CDR3 is TGTGCAAGTCGCTTAGGCGGGAGCAATCAGCCCCAGCATTTT. Translated, it gives CASRLGGSNQPQHF.

V gene TRBV19 combines with J gene TRBJ1-1, with a tentative D call TRBD1 (6 bases). The CDR3 loop spans 15 amino acids. Germline CDR1 and CDR2: LNHDA and SQIVND (reference sequence). Trimming stripped 6 bases from V and 1 base from J, with 15 bases between. The CDR3 is CASRPSDSSNTEAFF. In DNA form, the CDR3 reads TGTGCCAGTAGGCCTTCGGACAGTTCGAACACTGAAGCTTTCTTT.

V is TRBV21-1 and J is TRBJ2-2; the tabulated D call, TRBD2, remains unverified against the DNA. TRBV21-1 is given as a pseudogene. This CDR3 region has 21 residues. The CDR3 protein is CASSNGRGLAGGVCYTGELFF. CDR3 sequence (DNA): TGTGCCAGCAGCAACGGGAGGGGACTAGCGGGAGGGGTGTGTTACACCGGGGAGCTGTTTTTT.

V usage is TRBV6-1 and J usage is TRBJ1-2; 9 bases are a match to TRBD1. The J segment lost 6 bases and the V segment lost 5 bases, leaving 4 bases of the junction unmatched. There are 13 residues in the CDR3. CDR1 and CDR2 (germline): MNHNS, SASEGT. The CDR3 loop is CASSKGQGNGYTF. The CDR3 coding sequence is TGTGCCAGCAGTAAGGGACAGGGAAATGGCTACACCTTC.

The CDR3 DNA sequence: TGTGCCAGCAGTTTCGGCCCCGGGACTAGCGGATCTAGCACAGATACGCAGTATTTT. This codes for CASSFGPGTSGSSTDTQYF. The genes are TRBV9 and TRBJ2-3; 11 nucleotides line up with TRBD2. There are 19 residues in the CDR3. Germline lookup yields CDR1 SGDLS and CDR2 YYNGEE. Trimming removed 5 bases from V and 0 bases from J; junction bases left unmatched: 14. Variable domain in full (rest from reference TRBV9 and TRBJ2-3): DSGVTQTPKHLITATGQRVTLRCSPRSGDLSVYWYQQSLDQGLQFLIQYYNGEERAKGNILERFSAQQFPDLHSELNLSSLELGDSALYFCASSFGPGTSGSSTDTQYFGPGTRLTVL.

This rearrangement joins TRBV5-1 to TRBJ2-2, with a weak D call TRBD2 (5 bases). Germline loops: CDR1 SGHRS, CDR2 YFSETQ. The CDR3 loop spans 15 amino acids. V was shortened by 4 bases and J by 1 base, with 11 bases between the two germline ends. CDR3 nucleotides: TGCGCCAGCAGCCCTCTGGAGGTGAACACCGGGGAGCTGTTTTTT. Translating it yields CASSPLEVNTGELFF.

This clone was seen just once. The V gene is TRBV7-9, the J gene TRBJ1-3; TRBD1 aligns across 7 bases. This CDR3 has 17 residues. The J segment lost 0 bases and the V segment lost 0 bases, leaving 5 bases of the junction unmatched. The germline V gene encodes CDR1 SEHNR and CDR2 FQNEAQ (reference sequence). The CDR3 loop is CASSLARDRTSGNTIYF. As DNA, the CDR3 is TGTGCCAGCAGCTTAGCCCGGGACAGAACCTCTGGAAACACCATATATTTT.

The J gene is TRBJ1-2, the V gene TRBV12-3 or TRBV12-4; D remains unclear. Trimming removed 5 bases at V and 8 bases at J, with 9 bases between. The CDR3 is 11 residues long. The CDR3 loop is CASSGGKGYTF. The DNA of the CDR3 is TGTGCCAGCAGTGGAGGTAAAGGCTACACCTTC.

Turning to this clone: A read error may account for a junction end that differs from germline. The CDR3 protein is CASSPGTSGSNQQFF. The CDR3 region has the DNA TGTGCTAGCAGCCCGGGGACTAGCGGGAGTAATCAGCAGTTCTTC. V gene TRBV7-7 combines with J gene TRBJ2-1, with 14 positions matching TRBD2. The V gene's germline CDR1 is SSHAT and CDR2 FNYEAQ (reference sequence). This CDR3 spans 15 amino acids.

The rearrangement joins TRBV5-8 to TRBJ1-2, with a possible D match to TRBD1 (5 bases). The ends were cut back, 3 bases at V and 2 bases at J, with 11 bases in the middle. This CDR3 comprises 14 residues. Germline V lookup: CDR1 SGHTS, CDR2 YDEGEE. CDR3 loop: CASSYDQGNYGYTF. The CDR3 DNA is TGTGCCAGCAGCTACGACCAGGGAAACTATGGCTACACCTTC. Complete variable domain (other parts from reference TRBV5-8 and TRBJ1-2): EAGVTQSPTHLIKTRGQQATLRCSPISGHTSVYWYQQALGLGLQFLLWYDEGEERNRGNFPPRFSGRQFPNYSSELNVNALELEDSALYLCASSYDQGNYGYTFGSGTRLTVV.